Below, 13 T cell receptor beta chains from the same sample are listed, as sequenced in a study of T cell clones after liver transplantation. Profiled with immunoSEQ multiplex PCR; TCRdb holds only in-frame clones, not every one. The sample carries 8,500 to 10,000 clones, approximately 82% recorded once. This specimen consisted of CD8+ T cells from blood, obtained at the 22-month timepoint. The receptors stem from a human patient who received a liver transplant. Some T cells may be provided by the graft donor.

DNA for the CDR3: TGTGCCAGCAGTGAAGTCTACGGTGGGTCAAATCAGCCCCAGCATTTT. Its protein product is CASSEVYGGSNQPQHF. This chain connects TRBV6-1 to TRBJ1-5; D is uncertain. Germline V CDR1 and CDR2: MNHNS, SASEGT. The ends were cut back, 1 base at V and 4 bases at J, with 14 bases in the middle. There are 16 residues in the CDR3.

CDR3 in DNA: TGTGCCAGCAGCTTGGAAGGATCCTACGAGCAGTACTTC. Protein sequence: CASSLEGSYEQYF. The chain joins TRBV5-6 to TRBJ2-7, with D uncertain. With 0 bases removed from V and 1 base from J, the gap between germline ends came to 5 bases. Germline lookup yields CDR1 SGHDT and CDR2 YYEEEE. This CDR3 has 13 residues.

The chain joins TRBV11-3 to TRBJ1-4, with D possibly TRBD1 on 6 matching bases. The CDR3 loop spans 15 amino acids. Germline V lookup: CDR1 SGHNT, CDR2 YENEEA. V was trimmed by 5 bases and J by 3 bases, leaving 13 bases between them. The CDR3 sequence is CASSPGARPNEKLFF. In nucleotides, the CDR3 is TGTGCCAGCAGCCCGGGGGCGAGACCTAATGAAAAACTGTTTTTT.

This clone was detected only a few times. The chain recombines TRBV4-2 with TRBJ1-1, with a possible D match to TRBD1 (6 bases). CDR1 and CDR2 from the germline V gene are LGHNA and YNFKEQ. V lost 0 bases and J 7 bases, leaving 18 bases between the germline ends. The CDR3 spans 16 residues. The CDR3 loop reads CASSQDQEGVGGEAFF. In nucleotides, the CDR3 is TGTGCCAGCAGCCAAGACCAGGAGGGGGTAGGGGGTGAAGCTTTCTTT.

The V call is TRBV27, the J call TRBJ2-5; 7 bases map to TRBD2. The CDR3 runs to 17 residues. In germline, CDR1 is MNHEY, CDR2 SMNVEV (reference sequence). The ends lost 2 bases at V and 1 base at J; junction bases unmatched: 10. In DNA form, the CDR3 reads TGTGCCAGCAGTTTACCTCAGCGGGGCGCTTTCCAAGAGACCCAGTACTTC. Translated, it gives CASSLPQRGAFQETQYF.

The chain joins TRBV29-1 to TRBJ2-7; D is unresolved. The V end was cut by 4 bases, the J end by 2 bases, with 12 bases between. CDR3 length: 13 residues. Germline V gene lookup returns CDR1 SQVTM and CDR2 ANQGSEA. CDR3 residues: CSVATPGTYEQYF. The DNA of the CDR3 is TGCAGCGTTGCAACACCTGGGACCTACGAGCAGTACTTC.

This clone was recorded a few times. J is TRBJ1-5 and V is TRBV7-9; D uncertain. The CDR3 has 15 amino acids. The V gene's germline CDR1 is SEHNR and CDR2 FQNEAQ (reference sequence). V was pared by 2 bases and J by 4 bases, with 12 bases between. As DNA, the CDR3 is TGTGCCAGCAGCTTAACAGAGGCGGGGAATCAGCCCCAGCATTTT. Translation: CASSLTEAGNQPQHF.

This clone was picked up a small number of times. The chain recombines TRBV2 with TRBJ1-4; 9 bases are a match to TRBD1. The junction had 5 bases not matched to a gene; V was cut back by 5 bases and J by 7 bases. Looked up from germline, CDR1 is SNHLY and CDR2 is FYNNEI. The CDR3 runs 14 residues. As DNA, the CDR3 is TGTGCCAGCAGTCCCGGGACAGGGAGTGAAAAACTGTTTTTT. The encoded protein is CASSPGTGSEKLFF. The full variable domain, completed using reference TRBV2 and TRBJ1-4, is EPEVTQTPSHQVTQMGQEVILRCVPISNHLYFYWYRQILGQKVEFLVSFYNNEISEKSEIFDDQFSVERPDGSNFTLKIRSTKLEDSAMYFCASSPGTGSEKLFFGSGTQLSVL.

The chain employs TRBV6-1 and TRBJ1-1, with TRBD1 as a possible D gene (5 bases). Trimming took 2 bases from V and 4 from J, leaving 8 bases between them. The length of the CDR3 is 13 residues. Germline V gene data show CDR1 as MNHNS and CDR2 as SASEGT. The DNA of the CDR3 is TGTGCCAGCAGTGAAAAGGGGCCCACTGAAGCTTTCTTT. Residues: CASSEKGPTEAFF.

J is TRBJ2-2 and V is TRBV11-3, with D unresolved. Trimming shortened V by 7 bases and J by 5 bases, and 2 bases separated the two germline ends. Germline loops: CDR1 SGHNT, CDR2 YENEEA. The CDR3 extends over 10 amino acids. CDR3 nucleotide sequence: TGTGCCAGCAAAACCGGGGAGCTGTTTTTT. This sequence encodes CASKTGELFF. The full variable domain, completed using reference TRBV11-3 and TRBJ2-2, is EAGVVQSPRYKIIEKKQPVAFWCNPISGHNTLYWYLQNLGQGPELLIRYENEEAVDDSQLPKDRFSAERLKGVDSTLKIQPAELGDSAVYLCASKTGELFFGEGSRLTVL.

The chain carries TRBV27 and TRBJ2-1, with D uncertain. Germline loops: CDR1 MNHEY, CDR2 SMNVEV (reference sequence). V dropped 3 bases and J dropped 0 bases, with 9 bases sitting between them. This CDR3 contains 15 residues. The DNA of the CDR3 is TGTGCCAGCAGTTTGGGTGTTAGCTCCTACAATGAGCAGTTCTTC. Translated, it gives CASSLGVSSYNEQFF.

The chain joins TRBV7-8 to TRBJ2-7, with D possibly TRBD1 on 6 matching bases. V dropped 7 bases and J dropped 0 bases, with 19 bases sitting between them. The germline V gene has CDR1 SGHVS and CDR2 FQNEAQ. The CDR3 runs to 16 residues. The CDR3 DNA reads TGTGCCAGCACCAACCCAGGTGGGACACCCTCCTACGAGCAGTACTTC. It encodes CASTNPGGTPSYEQYF.

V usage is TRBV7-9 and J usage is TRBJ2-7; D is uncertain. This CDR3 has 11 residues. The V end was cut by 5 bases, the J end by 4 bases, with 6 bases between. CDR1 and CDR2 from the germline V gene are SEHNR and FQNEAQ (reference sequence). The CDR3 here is CASSPAYEQYF. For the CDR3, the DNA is TGTGCCAGCAGCCCTGCGTACGAGCAGTACTTC.